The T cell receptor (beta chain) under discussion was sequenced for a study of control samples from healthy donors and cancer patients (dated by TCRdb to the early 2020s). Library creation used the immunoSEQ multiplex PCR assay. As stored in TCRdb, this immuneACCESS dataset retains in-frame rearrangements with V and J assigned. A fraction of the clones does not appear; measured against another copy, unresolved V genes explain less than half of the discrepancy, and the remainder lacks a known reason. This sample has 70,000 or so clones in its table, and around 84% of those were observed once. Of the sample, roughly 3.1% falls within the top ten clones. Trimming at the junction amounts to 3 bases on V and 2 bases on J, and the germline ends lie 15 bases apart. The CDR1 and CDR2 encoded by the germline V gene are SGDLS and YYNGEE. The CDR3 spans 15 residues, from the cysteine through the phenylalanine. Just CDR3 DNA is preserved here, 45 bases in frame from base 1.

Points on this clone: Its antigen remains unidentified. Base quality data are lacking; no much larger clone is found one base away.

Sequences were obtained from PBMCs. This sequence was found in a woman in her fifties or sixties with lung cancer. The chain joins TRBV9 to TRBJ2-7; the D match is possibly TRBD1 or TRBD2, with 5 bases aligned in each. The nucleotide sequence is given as TGTGCCAGCAGCGCCTTAGGGACGGTAGCCTACGAGCAGTACTTC. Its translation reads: CASSALGTVAYEQYF.